The subject of this entry is one T cell receptor (beta chain). This record comes from a study of CD8+ T cells in alopecia areata. About the study: Treated patients were given 5 to 10 mg oral tofacitinib twice daily.

This CDR3 region has 17 residues. Germline CDR1 is LNHDA and CDR2 is SQIVND (reference sequence). After removal of 5 bases from V and 4 bases from J, the junction contained 7 bases not matched to a gene. The treatment denotes: oral pan-JAK inhibitor, 5-10 mg twice daily. TCR sequencing used cDNA made by reverse transcription of extracted RNA. Method: immunoSEQ multiplex PCR; TCRdb's copy keeps in-frame clones and lacks some. The data show 120,000 or so clones, with 61% seen just once and approximately 5.1% held by the top ten. The origin of this receptor is a human donor with alopecia areata. This specimen was CD4+ T cells sorted from blood, taken at week 4, from a patient treated with tofacitinib. The chain has TRBV19 and TRBJ2-2; 13 nucleotides line up with TRBD2. The CDR3 nucleotides are TGTGCCAGTAGTCCCCGGACTAGCGGGAGAACCACCGGGGAGCTGTTTTTT. Its translation is CASSPRTSGRTTGELFF.